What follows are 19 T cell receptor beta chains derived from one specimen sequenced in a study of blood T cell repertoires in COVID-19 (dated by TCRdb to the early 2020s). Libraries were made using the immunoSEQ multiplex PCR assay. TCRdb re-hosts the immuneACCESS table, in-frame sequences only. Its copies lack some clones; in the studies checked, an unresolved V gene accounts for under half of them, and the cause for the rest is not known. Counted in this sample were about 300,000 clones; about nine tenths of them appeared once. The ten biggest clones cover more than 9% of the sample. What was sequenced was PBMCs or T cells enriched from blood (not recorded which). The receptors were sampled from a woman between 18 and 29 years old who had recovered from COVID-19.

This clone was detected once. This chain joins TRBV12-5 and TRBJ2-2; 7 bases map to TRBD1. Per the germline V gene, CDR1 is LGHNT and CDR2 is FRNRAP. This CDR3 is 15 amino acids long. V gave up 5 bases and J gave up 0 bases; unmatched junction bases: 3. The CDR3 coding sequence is TGTGCTAGTGGTATCGGGACAGCGAACACCGGGGAGCTGTTTTTT. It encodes CASGIGTANTGELFF.

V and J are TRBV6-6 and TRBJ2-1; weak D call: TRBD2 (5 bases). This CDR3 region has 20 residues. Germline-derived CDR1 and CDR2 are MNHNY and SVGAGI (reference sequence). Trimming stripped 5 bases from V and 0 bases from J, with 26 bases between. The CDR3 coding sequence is TGTGCCAGCAGTCCCCCCCCGCTTGGGAGAGACGAAAGCTCCTACAATGAGCAGTTCTTC. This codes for CASSPPPLGRDESSYNEQFF.

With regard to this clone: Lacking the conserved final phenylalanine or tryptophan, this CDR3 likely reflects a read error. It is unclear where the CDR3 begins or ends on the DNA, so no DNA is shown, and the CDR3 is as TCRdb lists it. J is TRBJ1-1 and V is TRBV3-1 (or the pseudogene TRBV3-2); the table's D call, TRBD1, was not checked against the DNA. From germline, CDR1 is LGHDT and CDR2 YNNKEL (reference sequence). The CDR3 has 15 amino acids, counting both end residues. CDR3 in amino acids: CASSQDIQIFTEACC.

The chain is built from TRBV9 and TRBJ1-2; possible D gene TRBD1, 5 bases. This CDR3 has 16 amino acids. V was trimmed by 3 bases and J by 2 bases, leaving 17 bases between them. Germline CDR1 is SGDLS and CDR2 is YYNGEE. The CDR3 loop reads CASSARPVGGNYGYTF. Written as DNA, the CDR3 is TGTGCCAGCAGCGCCCGCCCCGTCGGGGGGAACTATGGCTACACCTTC.

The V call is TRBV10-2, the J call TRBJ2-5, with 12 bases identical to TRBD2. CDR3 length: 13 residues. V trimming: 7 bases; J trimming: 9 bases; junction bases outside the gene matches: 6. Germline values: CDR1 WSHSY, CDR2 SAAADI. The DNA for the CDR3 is TGCGCCAGCAAGACTAGCGGGAGTGTGGCCCAGTACTTC. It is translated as CASKTSGSVAQYF.

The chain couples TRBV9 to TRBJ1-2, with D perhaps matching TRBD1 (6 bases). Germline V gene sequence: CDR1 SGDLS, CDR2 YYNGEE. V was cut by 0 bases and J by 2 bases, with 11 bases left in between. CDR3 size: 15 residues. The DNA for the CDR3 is TGTGCCAGCAGCGTAGCCCTCACAGGGAACTATGGCTACACCTTC. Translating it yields CASSVALTGNYGYTF.

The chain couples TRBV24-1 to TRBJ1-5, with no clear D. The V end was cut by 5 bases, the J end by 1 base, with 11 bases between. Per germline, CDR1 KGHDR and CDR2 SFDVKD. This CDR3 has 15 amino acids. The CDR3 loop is CATSATTESNQPQHF. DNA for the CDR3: TGTGCCACCAGTGCTACCACAGAAAGCAATCAGCCCCAGCATTTT.

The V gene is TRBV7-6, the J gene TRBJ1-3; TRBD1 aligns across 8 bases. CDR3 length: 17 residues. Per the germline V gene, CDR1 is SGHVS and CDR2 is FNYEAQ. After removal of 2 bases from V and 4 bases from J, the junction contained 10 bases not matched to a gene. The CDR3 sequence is CASSLRLQGAPGNTIYF. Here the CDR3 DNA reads TGTGCCAGCAGCTTAAGGCTCCAGGGGGCGCCGGGAAACACCATATATTTT.

CDR3 coding DNA: TGTGCCAGCAGCCAGGTGTATAGCGACTACACCTTC. It yields the protein CASSQVYSDYTF. The J gene is TRBJ1-2, the V gene TRBV3-1 (or the pseudogene TRBV3-2); D uncertain. The CDR3 runs 12 residues. Trimming took off 3 bases at V and 10 bases at J, with 12 bases between the two ends. CDR1 and CDR2 from the germline V gene are LGHDT and YNNKEL (reference sequence).

The CDR3 spells CASSDKRGSYNEQFF. For the CDR3, the DNA is TGCGCCAGCAGTGATAAGCGGGGATCCTACAATGAGCAGTTCTTC. This chain joins TRBV10-1 and TRBJ2-1; 7 bases line up with TRBD2. Looked up from germline, CDR1 is WNHNN and CDR2 is SYGVQD (reference sequence). V shed 3 bases and J 1 base; nucleotides not matched to a gene: 3. The CDR3 is 15 residues long.

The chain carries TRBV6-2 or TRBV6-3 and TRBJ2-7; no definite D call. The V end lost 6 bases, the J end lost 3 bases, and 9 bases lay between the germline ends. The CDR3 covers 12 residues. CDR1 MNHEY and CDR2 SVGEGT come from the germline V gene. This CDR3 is CASSLQSYEQYF. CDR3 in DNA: TGTGCCAGCAGCTTACAGAGCTACGAGCAGTACTTC.

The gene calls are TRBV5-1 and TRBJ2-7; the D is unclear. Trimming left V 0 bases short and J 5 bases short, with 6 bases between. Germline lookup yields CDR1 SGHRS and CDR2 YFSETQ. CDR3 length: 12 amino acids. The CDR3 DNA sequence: TGCGCCAGCAGCTTGGATTATCACGAGCAGTACTTC. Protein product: CASSLDYHEQYF. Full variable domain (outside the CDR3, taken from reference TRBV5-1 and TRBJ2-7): KAGVTQTPRYLIKTRGQQVTLSCSPISGHRSVSWYQQTPGQGLQFLFEYFSETQRNKGNFPGRFSGRQFSNSRSEMNVSTLELGDSALYLCASSLDYHEQYFGPGTRLTVT.

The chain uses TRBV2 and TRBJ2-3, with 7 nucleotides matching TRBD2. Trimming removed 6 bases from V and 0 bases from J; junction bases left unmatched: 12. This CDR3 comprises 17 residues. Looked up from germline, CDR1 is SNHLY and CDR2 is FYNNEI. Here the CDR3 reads CASRSPGGRTSTDTQYF. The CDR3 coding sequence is TGTGCCAGCAGATCCCCGGGGGGACGGACTAGCACAGATACGCAGTATTTT.

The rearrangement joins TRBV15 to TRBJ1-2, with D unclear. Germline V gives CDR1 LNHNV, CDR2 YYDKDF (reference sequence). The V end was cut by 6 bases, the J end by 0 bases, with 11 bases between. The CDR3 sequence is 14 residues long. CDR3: CATSKQNTNYGYTF. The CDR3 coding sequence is TGTGCCACCAGTAAACAGAACACTAACTATGGCTACACCTTC.

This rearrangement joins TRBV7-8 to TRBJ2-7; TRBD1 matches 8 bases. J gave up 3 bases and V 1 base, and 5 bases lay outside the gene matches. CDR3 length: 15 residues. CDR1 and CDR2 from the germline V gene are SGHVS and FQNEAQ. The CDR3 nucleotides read TGTGCCAGCAGCTTAGTTGCAGGGGGCTACTACGAGCAGTACTTC. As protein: CASSLVAGGYYEQYF.

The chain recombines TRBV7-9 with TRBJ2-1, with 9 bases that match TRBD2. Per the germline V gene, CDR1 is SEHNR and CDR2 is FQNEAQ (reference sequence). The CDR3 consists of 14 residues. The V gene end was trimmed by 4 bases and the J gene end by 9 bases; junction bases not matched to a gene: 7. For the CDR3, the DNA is TGTGCCAGCAGCTCTAGCGGGGACCCTCTTGAGCAGTTCTTC. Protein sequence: CASSSSGDPLEQFF.

CDR3 coding DNA: TGTGCCACCAGCAGAACAGGGGGATTCACAGATACGCAGTATTTT. Its protein product is CATSRTGGFTDTQYF. V gene TRBV15 combines with J gene TRBJ2-3, with 8 bases lining up with TRBD1. V was clipped by 2 bases and J by 2 bases; unmatched bases: 3. Germline CDR1 and CDR2: LNHNV and YYDKDF (reference sequence). The CDR3 contains 15 residues.

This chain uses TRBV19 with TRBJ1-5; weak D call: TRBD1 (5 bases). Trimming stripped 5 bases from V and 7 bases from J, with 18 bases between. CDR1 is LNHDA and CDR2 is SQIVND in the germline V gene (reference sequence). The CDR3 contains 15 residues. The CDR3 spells CASSPKVQGRQPQHF. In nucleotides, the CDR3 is TGTGCCAGTAGTCCCAAAGTTCAGGGTCGCCAGCCCCAGCATTTT.

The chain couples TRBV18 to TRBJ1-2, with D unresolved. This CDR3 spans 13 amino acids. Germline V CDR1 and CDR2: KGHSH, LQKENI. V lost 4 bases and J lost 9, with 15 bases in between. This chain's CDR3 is CASSRGPGDSYTF. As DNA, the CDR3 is TGTGCCAGCTCACGAGGGCCAGGAGATAGCTACACCTTC.